Listed below are T cell receptor beta chains from one sample, sequenced in a study of T cells in Graves' hyperthyroidism and ophthalmopathy. TCRdb fed the multiplex PCR reads into MiXCR, producing one record per CDR3 protein. The sample consists of 380,000 or so distinct CDR3 sequences, 19% of them appearing once. Sequencing was performed on blood. These receptors were obtained from a woman younger than 35 with Graves' hyperthyroidism. Each CDR3 is given with its conserved first and last residue. D genes are given only for firm matches. Clone size is given for some rows only: seen once, a few or many times, or a class if the clone is expanded.

j_gene	abundance	d_gene	v_gene	CDR3nt	CDR3aa
TRBJ1-2	many	TRBD1	TRBV6-5	TGTGCCAGCAGTTACTCGGGGACAGATGGCTACACCTTC	CASSYSGTDGYTF
TRBJ1-5	many	TRBD1	TRBV12-3/TRBV12-4	TGTGCCAGCAGTTCATGGGACAGAGGTCAGCCCCAGCATTTT	CASSSWDRGQPQHF
TRBJ1-1	many	.	TRBV9	TGTGCCAGCAGCGTAGGGGGGGGCGCAGGGTCCACTGAAGCTTTCTTT	CASSVGGGAGSTEAFF
TRBJ1-1	many	TRBD1	TRBV4-1	TGCGCCAGCAGCCAAGATCCGACAGGGCCCTCGAACACTGAAGCTTTCTTT	CASSQDPTGPSNTEAFF
TRBJ2-7	many	.	TRBV6-5	TGTGCCAGCAGTTACGGAGGGGGCCGTCCTCGCGAGCAGTACTTC	CASSYGGGRPREQYF
TRBJ2-7	many	TRBD1	TRBV24-1	TGTGCCACCAGTGATCCAGGGACAGGTTCCTACGAGCAGTACTTC	CATSDPGTGSYEQYF
TRBJ2-5	many	.	TRBV20-1	TGCAGTGCTAGAGATTCTTATGGGAGCCAAGAGACCCAGTACTTC	CSARDSYGSQETQYF
TRBJ2-5	many	.	TRBV29-1	TGCAGCGTTGGGCCAAACCAAGAGACCCAGTACTTC	CSVGPNQETQYF
TRBJ2-7	many	.	TRBV6-5	TGTGCCAGCAGTTCCCCCAAAAGGTTGACCAACCTCTACGAGCAGTACTTC	CASSSPKRLTNLYEQYF
TRBJ1-2	many	.	TRBV24-1	TGTGCCACCAGTGACGGTAAAAGGGGGGTCTATGGCTACACCTTC	CATSDGKRGVYGYTF
TRBJ1-2	many	TRBD1	TRBV2	TGTGCCAGCAGTGAGAGGGACAGGGGGTATGGCTACACCTTC	CASSERDRGYGYTF
TRBJ2-2	many	TRBD2	TRBV9	TGTGCCAGCAGCGTGGGGCTAGCGGGGAACACCGGGGAGCTGTTTTTT	CASSVGLAGNTGELFF
TRBJ2-2	.	.	TRBV18	TGTGCCAGCTCACCAATGCGGGGTGACACCGGGGAGCTGTTTTTT	CASSPMRGDTGELFF
TRBJ1-1	.	.	TRBV12-3/TRBV12-4	TGTGCCAGCAGTCATCTAACAAGCTTGGTTGAAGCTTTCTTT	CASSHLTSLVEAFF
TRBJ2-5	many	.	TRBV5-4	TGTGCCAGCAGCTTGGGACGGCAGGGAGAGACCCAGTACTTC	CASSLGRQGETQYF
TRBJ2-5	.	TRBD2	TRBV6-1	TGTGCCAGCAGGAAGGGCGGGGGAGAAAAGACCCAGTACTTC	CASRKGGGEKTQYF
TRBJ1-5	many	.	TRBV19	TGTGCCAGCCAGGCGTCTAATAGCAATCAGCCCCAGCATTTT	CASQASNSNQPQHF
TRBJ2-2	many	TRBD1	TRBV7-6	TGTGCCAGCAGCTTAGAACAGGGGACGAACACCGGGGAGCTGTTTTTT	CASSLEQGTNTGELFF
TRBJ1-2	many	.	TRBV9	TGTGCCTCAACGAGGGGGGCGGATGGCTACACCTTC	CASTRGADGYTF
TRBJ2-5	many	TRBD1	TRBV7-9	TGTGCCAGCAGGCCCGCAGGGGGCTTCTACCAAGAGACCCAGTACTTC	CASRPAGGFYQETQYF
TRBJ1-1	few	TRBD1	TRBV4-1	TGCGCCAGCAGCCAAAGGAACCAGGGGGCGGACACTGAAGCTTTCTTT	CASSQRNQGADTEAFF
TRBJ2-7	many	TRBD2	TRBV6-1	TGTGCCAGCAGTGCAGCGGGGGGGAGGAAGCAGTACTTC	CASSAAGGRKQYF
TRBJ2-7	few	.	TRBV6-5	TGTGCCAGCAGTTACTCGGGGAGGGGGCCCTACGAGCAGTACTTC	CASSYSGRGPYEQYF
TRBJ1-2	many	.	TRBV13	TGTGCCAGCAGCTCCCGACAGGATGCCAACTATGGCTACACCTTC	CASSSRQDANYGYTF
TRBJ1-6	few	TRBD1	TRBV6-5	TGTGCCAGCAGTTACTCGGGACAGCTTAATTCACCCCTCCACTTT	CASSYSGQLNSPLHF
TRBJ2-7	many	TRBD1	TRBV20-1	TGCAGTGTGGGACAGGACTCCTACGAGCAGTACTTC	CSVGQDSYEQYF
TRBJ1-1	many	.	TRBV9	TGTGCCAGCAGCGTAGCTACAGGGTGGGGGACTGAAGCTTTCTTT	CASSVATGWGTEAFF
TRBJ1-1	many	.	TRBV10-3	TGTGCCATCAGTGCGTCAGGGCTCGCCACTGAAGCTTTCTTT	CAISASGLATEAFF
TRBJ1-1	once	.	TRBV6-5	TGTGCCAGCAGTTACTCGGTCCCCCAGGGCACTGAAGCTTTCTTT	CASSYSVPQGTEAFF
TRBJ2-7	many	TRBD2	TRBV2	TGTGCCAGTAAGGCCAGCGGGGGGGCCTTCGAGCAGTACTTC	CASKASGGAFEQYF
TRBJ2-5	many	.	TRBV20-1	TGCAGTGCTAGAGATGCACGGAAAGAGACCCAGTACTTC	CSARDARKETQYF
TRBJ1-2	many	.	TRBV7-2	TGTGCCAGCGGGCAGGGAAGAGATGGCTACACCTTC	CASGQGRDGYTF
TRBJ1-1	many	.	TRBV5-1	TGCGCCAGCAGCCCAAATACCTGGAACACTGAAGCTTTCTTT	CASSPNTWNTEAFF
TRBJ2-7	.	.	TRBV12-3/TRBV12-4	TGTGCCAGCAGTAGCCTCCAAGGAGGGGGGACCTACGAGCAGTACTTC	CASSSLQGGGTYEQYF
TRBJ1-1	many	.	TRBV7-8	TGTGCCAGCAGCCGGGAGCATATGAACACTGAAGCTTTCTTT	CASSREHMNTEAFF